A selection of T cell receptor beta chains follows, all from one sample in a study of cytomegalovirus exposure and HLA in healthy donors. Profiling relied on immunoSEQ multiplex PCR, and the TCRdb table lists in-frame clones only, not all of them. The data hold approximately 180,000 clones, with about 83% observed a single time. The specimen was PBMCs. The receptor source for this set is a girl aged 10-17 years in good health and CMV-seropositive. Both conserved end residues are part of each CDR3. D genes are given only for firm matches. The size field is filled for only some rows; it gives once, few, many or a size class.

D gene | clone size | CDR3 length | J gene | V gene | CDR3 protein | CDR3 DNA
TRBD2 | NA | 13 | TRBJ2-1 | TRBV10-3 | CAISGTSNNEQFF | TGTGCCATCAGCGGGACTAGCAACAATGAGCAGTTCTTC
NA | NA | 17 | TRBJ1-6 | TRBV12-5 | CASGLSLTQGSTSPLHF | TGTGCTAGTGGTTTGTCCCTAACGCAGGGCTCTACTTCACCCCTCCACTTT
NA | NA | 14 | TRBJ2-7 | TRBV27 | CASSLTGASYEQYF | TGTGCCAGCAGTTTAACTGGGGCAAGCTACGAGCAGTACTTC
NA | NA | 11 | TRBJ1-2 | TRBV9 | CASRGQYGYTF | TGTGCCAGCAGGGGGCAATATGGCTACACCTTC
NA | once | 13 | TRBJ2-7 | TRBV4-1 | CASSQHGSYEQYF | TGCGCCAGCAGCCAACACGGGAGCTACGAGCAGTACTTC
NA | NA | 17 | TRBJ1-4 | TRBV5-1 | CASSHFPLQGRRGKLFF | TGCGCCAGCAGCCATTTCCCCTTACAGGGTCGAAGGGGAAAACTGTTTTTT
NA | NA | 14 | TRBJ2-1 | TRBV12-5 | CASGYRGGYNEQFF | TGTGCTAGTGGTTACAGGGGGGGCTACAATGAGCAGTTCTTC
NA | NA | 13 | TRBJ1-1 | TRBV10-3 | CAISEKGGPGAFF | TGTGCCATCAGTGAAAAAGGCGGGCCGGGTGCTTTCTTT
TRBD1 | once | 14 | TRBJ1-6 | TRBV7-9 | CASSVGQGDSPLHF | TGTGCCAGCAGCGTGGGACAGGGGGATTCACCCCTCCACTTT
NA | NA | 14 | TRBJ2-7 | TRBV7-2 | CASSENIGEYEQYF | TGTGCCAGCAGCGAAAATATAGGGGAATACGAGCAGTACTTC
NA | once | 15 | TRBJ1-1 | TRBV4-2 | CASSQGGLMNTEAFF | TGTGCCAGCAGCCAAGGGGGACTCATGAACACTGAAGCTTTCTTT
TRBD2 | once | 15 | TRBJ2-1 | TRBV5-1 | CASAGISGGNNEQFF | TGCGCCAGCGCGGGGATTAGCGGGGGTAACAATGAGCAGTTCTTC
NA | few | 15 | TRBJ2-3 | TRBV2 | CASRSGTYLTDTQYF | TGTGCCAGCAGATCCGGGACTTACTTAACAGATACGCAGTATTTT
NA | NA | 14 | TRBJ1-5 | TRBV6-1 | CASSDAGGNQPQHF | TGTGCCAGCAGTGACGCCGGGGGGAATCAGCCCCAGCATTTT
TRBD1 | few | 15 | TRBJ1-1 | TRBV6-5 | CASTTEGALNTEAFF | TGTGCCAGCACCACCGAGGGGGCCTTGAACACTGAAGCTTTCTTT
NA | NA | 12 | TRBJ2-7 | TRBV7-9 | CASSAIELEQYF | TGTGCCAGCAGCGCCATAGAACTGGAGCAGTACTTC
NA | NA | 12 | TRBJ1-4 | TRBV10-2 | CASTDDGRKLFF | TGCGCCAGCACTGACGATGGGAGAAAACTGTTTTTT
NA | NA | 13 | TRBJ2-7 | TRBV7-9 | CASSLELSYEQYF | TGTGCCAGCAGCTTGGAGCTTTCCTACGAGCAGTACTTC
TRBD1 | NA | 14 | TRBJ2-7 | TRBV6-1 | CASNPGQVLGEQYF | TGTGCCAGCAATCCGGGACAGGTACTCGGAGAGCAGTACTTC
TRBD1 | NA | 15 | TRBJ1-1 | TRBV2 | CASIRTGGINTEAFF | TGTGCCAGCATTAGGACAGGCGGAATCAACACTGAAGCTTTCTTT
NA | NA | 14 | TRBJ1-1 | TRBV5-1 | CASSLASGWTEAFF | TGCGCCAGCAGCTTGGCCTCAGGGTGGACTGAAGCTTTCTTT
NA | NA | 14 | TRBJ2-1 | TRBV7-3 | CASGNLGSYNEQFF | TGTGCCAGCGGAAATCTAGGCTCCTACAATGAGCAGTTCTTC
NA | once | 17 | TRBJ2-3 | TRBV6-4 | CASSDGKGPGGTDTQYF | TGTGCCAGCAGTGACGGCAAAGGGCCGGGGGGCACAGATACGCAGTATTTT
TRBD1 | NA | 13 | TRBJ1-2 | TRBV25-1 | CASSTGAFYGYTF | TGTGCCAGCAGCACAGGGGCGTTCTATGGCTACACCTTC
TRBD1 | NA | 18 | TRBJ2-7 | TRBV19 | CASSIVHPTGSLSYEQYF | TGTGCCAGTAGTATAGTCCACCCGACAGGGAGCCTCTCCTACGAGCAGTACTTC
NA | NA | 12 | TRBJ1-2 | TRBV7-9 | CASSPRGIDYTF | TGTGCCAGCAGCCCACGAGGGATTGACTACACCTTC
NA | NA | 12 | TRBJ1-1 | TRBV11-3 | CASSLSSIEAFF | TGTGCCAGCAGCTTAAGCTCGATTGAAGCTTTCTTT
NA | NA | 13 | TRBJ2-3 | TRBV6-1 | CASNGGESDTQYF | TGTGCCAGCAACGGCGGGGAGTCAGATACGCAGTATTTT
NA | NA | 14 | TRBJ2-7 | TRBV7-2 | CASSLAYSSYEQYF | TGTGCCAGCAGCTTAGCGTACAGCTCCTACGAGCAGTACTTC
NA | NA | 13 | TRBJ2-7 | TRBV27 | CASSTGHVYEQYF | TGTGCCAGCAGCACGGGACATGTCTACGAGCAGTACTTC
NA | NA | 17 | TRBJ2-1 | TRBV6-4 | CASSEGVTRRIYNEQFF | TGTGCCAGCAGTGAAGGAGTTACCCGACGGATCTACAATGAGCAGTTCTTC
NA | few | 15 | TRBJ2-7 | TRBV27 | CASSLSSRGSYEQYF | TGTGCCAGCAGTTTAAGTTCCAGGGGCTCCTACGAGCAGTACTTC
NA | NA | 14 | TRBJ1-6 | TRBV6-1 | CASSEATFNSPLHF | TGTGCCAGCAGTGAAGCGACATTCAATTCACCCCTCCACTTT
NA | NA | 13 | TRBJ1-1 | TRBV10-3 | CAISEPGITEAFF | TGTGCCATCAGTGAGCCAGGAATCACTGAAGCTTTCTTT
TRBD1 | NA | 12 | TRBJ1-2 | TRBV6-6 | CASRGQAYGYTF | TGTGCCAGCAGGGGACAGGCCTATGGCTACACCTTC
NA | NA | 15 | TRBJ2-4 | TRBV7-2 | CASSLGPGGLNIQYF | TGTGCCAGCAGCTTAGGGCCAGGGGGGTTGAACATTCAGTACTTC
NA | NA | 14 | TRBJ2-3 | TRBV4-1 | CASSQDSSTDTQYF | TGCGCCAGCAGCCAAGATAGTTCGACAGATACGCAGTATTTT
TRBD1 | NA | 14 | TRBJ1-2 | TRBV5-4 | CASSLGGPNYGYTF | TGTGCCAGCAGCTTAGGGGGCCCTAACTATGGCTACACCTTC
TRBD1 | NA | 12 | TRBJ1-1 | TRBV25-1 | CANPRTGTEAFF | TGTGCCAACCCGAGGACAGGCACTGAAGCTTTCTTT
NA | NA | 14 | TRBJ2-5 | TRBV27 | CASSPRTDQETQYF | TGTGCCAGCAGTCCCCGGACAGACCAAGAGACCCAGTACTTC
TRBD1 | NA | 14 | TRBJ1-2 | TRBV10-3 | CAISDTGQGSGYTF | TGTGCCATCAGTGATACTGGACAGGGGAGCGGCTACACCTTC
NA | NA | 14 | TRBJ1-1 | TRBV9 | CASSVGGRGAEAFF | TGTGCCAGCAGCGTAGGAGGCAGGGGAGCTGAAGCTTTCTTT
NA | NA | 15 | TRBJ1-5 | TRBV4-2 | CASSQDWSTRQPQHF | TGTGCCAGCAGCCAAGATTGGTCCACGAGACAACCCCAGCATTTT
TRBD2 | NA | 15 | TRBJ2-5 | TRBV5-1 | CASSPTSGGGETQYF | TGCGCCAGCAGCCCCACTAGCGGGGGAGGAGAGACCCAGTACTTC
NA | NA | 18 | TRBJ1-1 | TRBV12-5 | CASGLVGFDGRNSNEAFF | TGTGCTAGTGGTTTGGTAGGTTTTGACGGCAGGAACTCGAATGAAGCTTTCTTT
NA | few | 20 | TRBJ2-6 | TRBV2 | CASRAYPGAPDPSGANVLTF | TGTGCCAGCAGAGCCTATCCAGGGGCCCCTGATCCCTCTGGGGCCAACGTCCTGACTTTC
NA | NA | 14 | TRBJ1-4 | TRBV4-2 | CASSQARRVEKLFF | TGTGCCAGCAGCCAAGCTAGGAGGGTTGAAAAACTGTTTTTT
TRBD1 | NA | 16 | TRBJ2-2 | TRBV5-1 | CASSGRGGSNTGELFF | TGCGCCAGCAGCGGCCGAGGGGGCTCGAACACCGGGGAGCTGTTTTTT
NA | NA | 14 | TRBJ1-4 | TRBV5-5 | CASSLRQGREKLFF | TGTGCCAGCAGCTTAAGGCAGGGGAGAGAAAAACTGTTTTTT
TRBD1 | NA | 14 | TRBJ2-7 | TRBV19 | CASSPRDRAYEQYF | TGTGCCAGTAGTCCTCGGGACAGGGCGTACGAGCAGTACTTC
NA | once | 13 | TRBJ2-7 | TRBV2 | CASRKATSPEQYF | TGTGCCAGCAGGAAGGCGACTAGTCCCGAGCAGTACTTC
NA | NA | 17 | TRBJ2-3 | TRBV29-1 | CSVPPGWGHLLTDTQYF | TGTAGCGTTCCCCCTGGTTGGGGCCACCTATTGACAGATACGCAGTATTTT
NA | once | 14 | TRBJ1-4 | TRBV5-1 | CASSLAGVDEKLFF | TGCGCCAGCAGCTTGGCGGGGGTGGATGAAAAACTGTTTTTT
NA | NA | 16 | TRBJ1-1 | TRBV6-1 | CASSVPTVLMNTEAFF | TGTGCCAGCAGTGTACCGACAGTTTTAATGAACACTGAAGCTTTCTTT
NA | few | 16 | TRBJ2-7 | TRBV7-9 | CSSSSYPGGPPNEQYF | TGTTCCAGCAGCTCGTACCCGGGTGGCCCCCCTAACGAGCAGTACTTC
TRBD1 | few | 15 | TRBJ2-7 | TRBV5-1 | CASSLEQGSFNEQYF | TGCGCCAGCAGCTTGGAACAGGGGTCGTTTAACGAGCAGTACTTC
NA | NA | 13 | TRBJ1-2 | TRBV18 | CASSPGEHYGYTF | TGTGCCAGCTCCCCCGGGGAACACTATGGCTACACCTTC
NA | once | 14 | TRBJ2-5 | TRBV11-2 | CASSLKASWETQYF | TGTGCCAGCAGCTTAAAAGCTAGCTGGGAGACCCAGTACTTC
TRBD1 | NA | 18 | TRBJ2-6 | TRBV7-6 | CASSTRQGSSSGANVLTF | TGTGCCAGCAGCACGAGACAGGGGTCAAGCTCTGGGGCCAACGTCCTGACTTTC